This T cell receptor beta chain was sequenced for a study of blood T cell repertoires in COVID-19. Study as a whole: The United States, Italy and Spain provided the acute and convalescent COVID-19 samples. PBMCs, B-cell-depleted T cells, or T cells were the source of the cDNA or gDNA that made up the material.

In the study's own analysis: Counts of nucleated cells, estimated from reference gene primer amplification, were obtained. Only in-frame clones appear in the TCRdb table, and some are missing; sequencing was by immunoSEQ multiplex PCR. The V and J calls and the clone size are those of that table, but D and trimming were determined from the DNA. The sample contains around 110,000 clones, 90% of which appear only once. The V and J ends lost 7 bases and 11 bases respectively, with 21 bases between them. The CDR3 consists of 13 residues. From germline, CDR1 is SGHTS and CDR2 YDEGEE. Input material: peripheral blood. This TCR was recovered from a human donor with active COVID-19. The donor label of this sample is uncertain. The genes are TRBV5-8 and TRBJ1-1; TRBD1 might be the D (6 bases). As DNA, the CDR3 is TGTGCCAGCGACAGGCCCGGGGGGTTAAGGGCTTTCTTT. Protein sequence: CASDRPGGLRAFF.